Presented here are 5 T cell receptor beta chains from one specimen sequenced in a study of OX40 agonist ivuxolimab in advanced cancers. TCRdb's copy holds only in-frame clones and misses some; the assay was immunoSEQ multiplex PCR. This table has around 69,000 clones, approximately 82% appearing once. The sequenced sample was CD4+ or CD8+ T cells sorted from blood, obtained in a trial of the OX40 agonist ivuxolimab. These receptors were collected from an adult with an advanced solid tumor such as melanoma, head and neck, liver or kidney cancer.

The J gene is TRBJ2-4, the V gene TRBV6-1; D could derive from TRBD1 or TRBD2 (6 bases each). Germline V lookup: CDR1 MNHNS, CDR2 SASEGT. Trimming shortened V by 7 bases and J by 0 bases, and 13 bases separated the two germline ends. The CDR3 is 15 amino acids. The CDR3 DNA reads TGTGCCAGCATTTCAAGGGGGGTAGCCAAAAACATTCAGTACTTC. Protein product: CASISRGVAKNIQYF.

The chain links TRBV5-1 to TRBJ1-2, with D uncertain. The V and J ends lost 2 bases and 4 bases respectively, with 15 bases between them. The CDR3 runs to 15 residues. Germline V gene sequence: CDR1 SGHRS, CDR2 YFSETQ. The CDR3 DNA reads as TGCGCCAGCAGCTTCTATCCGGGCCAAGTCTATGGCTACACCTTC. The encoded protein is CASSFYPGQVYGYTF. The whole variable domain, remainder taken from reference TRBV5-1 and TRBJ1-2, is KAGVTQTPRYLIKTRGQQVTLSCSPISGHRSVSWYQQTPGQGLQFLFEYFSETQRNKGNFPGRFSGRQFSNSRSEMNVSTLELGDSALYLCASSFYPGQVYGYTFGSGTRLTVV.

The chain is built from TRBV14 and TRBJ2-7; 9 nucleotides align to TRBD1. The length of the CDR3 is 16 residues. Trimming took 1 base from V and 1 from J; bases not matched to a gene: 5. Germline CDR1 is SGHDN and CDR2 is FVKESK. CDR3 bases: TGTGCCAGCAGCCAAGGGACCGGGACAGGGTCCTACGAGCAGTACTTC. It translates to CASSQGTGTGSYEQYF.

CDR3 DNA sequence: TGTGCCAGCAGCCCCGGGGACAGGGGAAACTATGGCTACACCTTC. This sequence encodes CASSPGDRGNYGYTF. The rearrangement links TRBV28 to TRBJ1-2, with 10 bases that match TRBD1. The trim removed 6 bases at V and 2 bases at J, leaving 6 bases unmatched. Germline CDR1 MDHEN, CDR2 SYDVKM. This CDR3 is built from 15 residues.

The chain couples TRBV6-5 to TRBJ1-5; 7 nucleotides align to TRBD1. CDR1 and CDR2 from the germline V gene are MNHEY and SVGAGI. J was trimmed by 2 bases and V by 5 bases; bases with no gene match: 3. The CDR3 loop spans 14 amino acids. The CDR3 nucleotides read TGTGCCAGCAGTGGAACAGGGGGCAATCAGCCCCAGCATTTT. Residues: CASSGTGGNQPQHF.